The 6 T cell receptor beta chains listed next were all sequenced from one sample in a study. TCRdb used MiXCR to reprocess the 5' RACE reads, holding one entry per CDR3 protein. The top ten clones hold roughly 3.2% of a sample with 5,000 or so distinct CDR3 sequences, about 71% of them seen once. Material for sequencing was naive CD4+ T cells sorted from blood. As for subset: naive CD4+ T cells, CD4+CD45RA+CD25-. The receptors were sampled from a female donor with breast cancer.

The chain combines TRBV6-6 with TRBJ2-5; TRBD2 might be the D (5 bases). The V and J ends lost 2 bases and 4 bases respectively, with 14 bases between them. The CDR3 loop spans 15 amino acids. Germline lookup yields CDR1 MNHNY and CDR2 SVGAGI (reference sequence). This CDR3 reads CASSYPGSVRETQYF. CDR3 DNA sequence: TGTGCCAGCAGTTACCCGGGGTCGGTTCGAGAGACCCAGTACTTC.

The chain has TRBV7-8 and TRBJ2-1; D perhaps matches TRBD1 (5 bases). This CDR3 is 13 amino acids long. Germline assignment: CDR1 SGHVS and CDR2 FQNEAQ. The V end lost 5 bases, the J end lost 5 bases, and 10 bases lay between the germline ends. This chain's CDR3 is CASSLRQNNEQFF. CDR3 coding DNA: TGTGCCAGCAGCCTCAGACAGAACAATGAGCAGTTCTTC.

The chain employs TRBV12-3 or TRBV12-4 and TRBJ2-1; the match to TRBD2 covers 15 bases. This CDR3 comprises 16 residues. The trim removed 6 bases at V and 8 bases at J, leaving 8 bases unmatched. CDR3 loop: CASSGLAGGPFDEQFF. CDR3 sequence (DNA): TGTGCCAGCAGCGGACTAGCGGGAGGGCCTTTCGATGAGCAGTTCTTC.

This clonotype was seen a handful of times. V is TRBV7-2 and J is TRBJ2-2; tentatively, D is TRBD2 (5 bases). CDR1 and CDR2 (germline): SGHTA, FQGNSA. CDR3 length: 14 residues. The ends were cut back, 2 bases at V and 7 bases at J, with 11 bases in the middle. DNA for the CDR3: TGTGCCAGCAGCTTAAGCCCACGGGGCGGGGAGCTGTTTTTT. It is translated as CASSLSPRGGELFF.

This clonotype was observed a handful of times. One end of the junction is discordant with germline, which a read error may explain. The chain couples TRBV7-7 to TRBJ2-5; 8 nucleotides match TRBD2. The CDR3 is made up of 14 amino acids. Per the germline V gene, CDR1 is SSHAT and CDR2 is FNYEAQ (reference sequence). The CDR3 loop is CASSLGLAGETQYF. The DNA for the CDR3 is TGTGCTAGCAGCTTAGGGCTAGCGGGAGAGACCCAGTACTTC.

The chain couples TRBV29-1 to TRBJ1-2; D remains ambiguous. Germline V gene sequence: CDR1 SQVTM, CDR2 ANQGSEA. The CDR3 extends over 13 amino acids. Trimming removed 2 bases from V and 2 bases from J, with 9 bases in between. CDR3: CSVEPPENYGYTF. The DNA for the CDR3 is TGCAGCGTTGAACCCCCAGAAAACTATGGCTACACCTTC. Together with reference TRBV29-1 and TRBJ1-2, the CDR3 gives the full variable domain: SAVISQKPSRDICQRGTSLTIQCQVDSQVTMMFWYRQQPGQSLTLIATANQGSEATYESGFVIDKFPISRPNLTFSTLTVSNMSPEDSSIYLCSVEPPENYGYTFGSGTRLTVV.